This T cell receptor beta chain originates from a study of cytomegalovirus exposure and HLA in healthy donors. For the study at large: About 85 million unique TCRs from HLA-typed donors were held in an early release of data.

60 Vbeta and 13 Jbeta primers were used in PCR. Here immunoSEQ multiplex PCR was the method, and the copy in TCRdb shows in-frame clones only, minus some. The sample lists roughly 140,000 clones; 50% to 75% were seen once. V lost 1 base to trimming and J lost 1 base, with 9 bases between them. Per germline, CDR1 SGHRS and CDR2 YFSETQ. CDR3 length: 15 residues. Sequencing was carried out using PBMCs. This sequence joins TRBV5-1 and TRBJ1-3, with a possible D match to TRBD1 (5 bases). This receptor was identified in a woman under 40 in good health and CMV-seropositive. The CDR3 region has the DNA TGCGCCAGCAGCTTGTTGGGGCCTTCTGGAAACACCATATATTTT. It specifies CASSLLGPSGNTIYF.